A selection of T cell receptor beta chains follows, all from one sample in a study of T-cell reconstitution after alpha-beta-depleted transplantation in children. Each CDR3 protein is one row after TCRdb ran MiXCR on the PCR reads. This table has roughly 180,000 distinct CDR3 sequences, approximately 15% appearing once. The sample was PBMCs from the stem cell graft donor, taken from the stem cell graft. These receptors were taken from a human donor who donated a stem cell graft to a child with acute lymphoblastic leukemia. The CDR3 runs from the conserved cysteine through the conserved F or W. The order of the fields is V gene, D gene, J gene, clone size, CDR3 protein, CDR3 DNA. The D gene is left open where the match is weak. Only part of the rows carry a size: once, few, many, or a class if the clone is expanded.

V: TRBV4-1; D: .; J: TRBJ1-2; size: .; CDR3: CAMGPGLIFGYTF; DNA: TGTGCCATGGGCCCCGGGCTCATCTTTGGCTACACCTTC
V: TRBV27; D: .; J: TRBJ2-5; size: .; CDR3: CASSTPQEFQETQYF; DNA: TGTGCCAGCAGCACTCCACAGGAATTTCAAGAGACCCAGTACTTC
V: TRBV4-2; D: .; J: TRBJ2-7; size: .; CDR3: CASSTGLPYEQYF; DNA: TGTGCCAGCAGCACGGGACTTCCCTACGAGCAGTACTTC
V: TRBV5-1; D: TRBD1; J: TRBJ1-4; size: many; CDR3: CASSLKFGTGTSTNEKLFF; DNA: TGCGCCAGCAGCTTAAAATTCGGGACAGGGACGTCAACTAATGAAAAACTGTTTTTT
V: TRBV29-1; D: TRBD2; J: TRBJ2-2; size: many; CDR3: CSVVEAGANTGELFF; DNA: TGCAGCGTTGTCGAGGCGGGAGCGAACACCGGGGAGCTGTTTTTT
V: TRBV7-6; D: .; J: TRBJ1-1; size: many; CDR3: CASSQHTNQNTEAFF; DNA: TGTGCCAGCAGCCAGCATACAAATCAGAACACTGAAGCTTTCTTT
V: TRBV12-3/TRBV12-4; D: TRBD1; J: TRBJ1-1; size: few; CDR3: CASSSRTGGRDGAFF; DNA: TGTGCCAGCAGTTCCAGGACAGGGGGCAGGGACGGAGCTTTCTTT
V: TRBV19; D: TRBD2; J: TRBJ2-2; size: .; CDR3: CASSIAGSGRMGGELFF; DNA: TGTGCCAGTAGTATAGCTGGTAGCGGGAGGATGGGCGGGGAGCTGTTTTTT
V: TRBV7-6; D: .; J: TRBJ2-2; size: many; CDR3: CASSFGDTGELFF; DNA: TGTGCCAGCAGCTTTGGGGACACCGGGGAGCTGTTTTTT
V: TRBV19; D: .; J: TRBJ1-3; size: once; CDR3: CASSSAARNTIYF; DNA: TGTGCCAGTAGTTCCGCTGCACGAAACACCATATATTTT
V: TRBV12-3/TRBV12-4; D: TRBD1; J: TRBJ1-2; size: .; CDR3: CASRITGGDGHGYTF; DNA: TGTGCCAGCAGGATTACAGGGGGGGATGGTCATGGCTACACCTTC
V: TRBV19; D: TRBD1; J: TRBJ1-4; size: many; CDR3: CASSSLQGEEEKLFF; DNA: TGTGCCAGTAGCTCCCTCCAGGGGGAGGAGGAAAAACTGTTTTTT
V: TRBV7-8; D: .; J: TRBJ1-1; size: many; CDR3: CASSLVVGEAFF; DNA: TGTGCCAGCAGCTTAGTGGTCGGTGAAGCTTTCTTT
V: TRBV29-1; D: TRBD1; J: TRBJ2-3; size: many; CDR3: CSVEVTGSTDTQYF; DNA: TGCAGCGTTGAGGTGACAGGGAGCACAGATACGCAGTATTTT
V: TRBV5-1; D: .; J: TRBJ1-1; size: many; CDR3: CASSLGRNENTEAFF; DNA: TGCGCCAGCAGCTTGGGACGGAACGAGAACACTGAAGCTTTCTTT
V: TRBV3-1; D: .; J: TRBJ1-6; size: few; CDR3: CASSQDQNSPLHF; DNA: TGTGCCAGCAGCCAAGATCAGAATTCACCCCTCCACTTT
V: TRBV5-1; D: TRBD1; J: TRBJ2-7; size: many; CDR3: CASSYRDRGNDEQYF; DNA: TGCGCCAGCAGCTACCGGGACAGGGGTAACGACGAGCAGTACTTC
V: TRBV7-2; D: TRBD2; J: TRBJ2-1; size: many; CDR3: CASSPGRELVEQFF; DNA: TGTGCCAGCAGCCCGGGGCGGGAGTTAGTTGAGCAGTTCTTC
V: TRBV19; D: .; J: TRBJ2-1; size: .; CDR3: CASSIDAPDSSYNEQFF; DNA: TGTGCCAGTAGTATAGATGCACCGGACAGCTCGTACAATGAGCAGTTCTTC
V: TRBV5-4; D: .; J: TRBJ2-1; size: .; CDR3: CASSFGSPDDNEQFF; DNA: TGTGCCAGCAGCTTTGGGTCACCCGACGACAATGAGCAGTTCTTC
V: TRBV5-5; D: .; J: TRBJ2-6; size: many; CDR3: CASSLVGTGANVLTF; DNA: TGTGCCAGCAGCTTGGTCGGGACAGGGGCCAACGTCCTGACTTTC
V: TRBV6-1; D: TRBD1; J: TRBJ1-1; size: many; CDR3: CASSGQGRGDTEAFF; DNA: TGTGCCAGCAGTGGACAGGGGAGAGGTGACACTGAAGCTTTCTTT
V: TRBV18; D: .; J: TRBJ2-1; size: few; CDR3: CASSPLTLLRNEQFF; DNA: TGTGCCAGCTCACCCCTGACCCTCCTAAGGAATGAGCAGTTCTTC
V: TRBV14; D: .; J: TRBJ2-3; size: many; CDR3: CASSPGRGTQYF; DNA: TGTGCCAGCAGCCCAGGGAGAGGTACGCAGTATTTT
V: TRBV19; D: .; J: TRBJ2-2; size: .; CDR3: CASSMWDAGELFF; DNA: TGTGCCAGTAGTATGTGGGACGCCGGGGAGCTGTTTTTT
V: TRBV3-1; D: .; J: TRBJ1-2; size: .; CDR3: CASSQDVRTRGYTF; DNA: TGTGCCAGCAGCCAAGATGTTCGGACAAGAGGCTACACCTTC
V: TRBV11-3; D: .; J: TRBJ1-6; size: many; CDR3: CASSLWESPLHF; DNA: TGTGCCAGCAGCTTATGGGAATCGCCCCTCCACTTT
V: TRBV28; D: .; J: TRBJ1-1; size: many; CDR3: CASTTGGARQNTEAFF; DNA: TGTGCCTCAACCACGGGAGGTGCTAGACAGAACACTGAAGCTTTCTTT
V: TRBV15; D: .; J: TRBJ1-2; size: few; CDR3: CATSRDNGGGYGYTF; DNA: TGTGCCACCAGCAGAGATAACGGGGGCGGCTATGGCTACACCTTC
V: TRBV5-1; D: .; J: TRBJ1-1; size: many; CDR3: CASSLAPGFLTEAFF; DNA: TGCGCCAGCAGCTTGGCCCCGGGGTTTCTCACTGAAGCTTTCTTT
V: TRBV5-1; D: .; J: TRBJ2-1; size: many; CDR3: CASSFSPAGPYSPSDYNEQFF; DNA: TGCGCCAGCAGCTTCTCTCCGGCGGGACCCTATTCCCCGTCTGACTACAATGAGCAGTTCTTC
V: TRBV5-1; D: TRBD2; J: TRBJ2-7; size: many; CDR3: CASSSGTSKINEQYF; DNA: TGCGCCAGCAGTTCCGGGACTAGCAAGATCAACGAGCAGTACTTC
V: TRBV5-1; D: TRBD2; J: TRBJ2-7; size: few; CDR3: CASSEPDSGRHEQYF; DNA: TGCGCCAGCAGCGAACCTGATAGCGGGAGGCACGAGCAGTACTTC
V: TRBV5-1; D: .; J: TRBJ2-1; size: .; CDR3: CASSLAFLHDEQFF; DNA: TGCGCCAGCAGCTTGGCCTTCCTGCATGATGAGCAGTTCTTC
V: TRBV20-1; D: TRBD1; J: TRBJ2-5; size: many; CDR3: CSARKTMDRGGETQYF; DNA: TGCAGTGCTAGAAAAACTATGGACAGGGGCGGGGAGACCCAGTACTTC